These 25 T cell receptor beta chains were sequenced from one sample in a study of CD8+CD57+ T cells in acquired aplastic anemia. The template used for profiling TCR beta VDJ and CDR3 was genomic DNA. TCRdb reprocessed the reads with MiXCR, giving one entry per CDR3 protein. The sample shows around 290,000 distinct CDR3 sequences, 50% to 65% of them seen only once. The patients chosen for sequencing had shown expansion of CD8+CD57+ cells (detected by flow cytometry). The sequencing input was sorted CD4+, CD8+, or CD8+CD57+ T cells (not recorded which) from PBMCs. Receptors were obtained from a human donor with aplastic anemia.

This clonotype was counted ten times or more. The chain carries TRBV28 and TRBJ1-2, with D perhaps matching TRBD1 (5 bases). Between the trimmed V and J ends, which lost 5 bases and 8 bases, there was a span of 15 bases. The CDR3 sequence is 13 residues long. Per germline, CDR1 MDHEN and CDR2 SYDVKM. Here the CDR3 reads CASSRDGWEGYTF. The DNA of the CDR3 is TGTGCCAGCAGTAGGGACGGCTGGGAGGGCTACACCTTC.

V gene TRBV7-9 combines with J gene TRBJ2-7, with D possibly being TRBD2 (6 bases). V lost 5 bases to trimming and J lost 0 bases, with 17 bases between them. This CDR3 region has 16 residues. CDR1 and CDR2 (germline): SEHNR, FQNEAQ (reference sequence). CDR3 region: CASSLGTGTDSYEQYF. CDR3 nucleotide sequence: TGTGCCAGCAGCCTCGGTACCGGGACTGACTCCTACGAGCAGTACTTC.

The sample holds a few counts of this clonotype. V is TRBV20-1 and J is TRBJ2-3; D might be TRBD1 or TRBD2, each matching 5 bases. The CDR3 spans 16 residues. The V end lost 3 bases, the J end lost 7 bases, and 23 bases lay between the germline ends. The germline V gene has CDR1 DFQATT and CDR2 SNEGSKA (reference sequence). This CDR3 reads CSASRGETRRSHTQYF. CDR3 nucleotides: TGCAGTGCTAGTAGAGGGGAGACACGGCGTTCGCATACGCAGTATTTT.

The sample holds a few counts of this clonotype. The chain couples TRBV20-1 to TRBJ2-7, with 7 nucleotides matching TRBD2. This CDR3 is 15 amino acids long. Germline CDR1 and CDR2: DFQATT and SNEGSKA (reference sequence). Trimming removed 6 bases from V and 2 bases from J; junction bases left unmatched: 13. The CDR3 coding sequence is TGCAGTGCACGGGAGGTCGGTGCTTATACCTACGAGCAGTACTTC. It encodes CSAREVGAYTYEQYF.

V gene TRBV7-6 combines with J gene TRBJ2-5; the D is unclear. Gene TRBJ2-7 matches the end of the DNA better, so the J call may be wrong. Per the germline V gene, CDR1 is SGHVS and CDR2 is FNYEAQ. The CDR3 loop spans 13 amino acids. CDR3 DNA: TGTGCCAGCAGCTCGGGTGTTGGGGACGAGCAGTACTTC. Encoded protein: CASSSGVGDEQYF.

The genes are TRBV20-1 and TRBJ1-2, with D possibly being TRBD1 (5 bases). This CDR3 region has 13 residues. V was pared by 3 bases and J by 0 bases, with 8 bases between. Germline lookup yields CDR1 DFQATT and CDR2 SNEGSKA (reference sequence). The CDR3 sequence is CSARGTSNYGYTF. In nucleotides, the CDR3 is TGCAGTGCTAGGGGGACTTCTAACTATGGCTACACCTTC.

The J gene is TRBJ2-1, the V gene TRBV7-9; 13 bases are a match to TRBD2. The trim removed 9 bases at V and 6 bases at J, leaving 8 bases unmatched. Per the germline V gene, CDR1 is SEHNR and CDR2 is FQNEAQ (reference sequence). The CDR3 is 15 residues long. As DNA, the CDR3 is TGTGCCAGTAGTATCGGGACTAGCGGGGCCAATGAGCAGTTCTTC. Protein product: CASSIGTSGANEQFF.

CDR3 coding DNA: TGTGCCAGCAGCTTCGGACTAGCGGGGGGTCCCACCTACAATGAGCAGTTCTTC. Translated: CASSFGLAGGPTYNEQFF. The chain couples TRBV7-9 to TRBJ2-1, with TRBD2 matching 14 bases. This CDR3 has 18 amino acids. J gave up 2 bases and V 3 bases, and 6 bases lay outside the gene matches. Germline V lookup: CDR1 SEHNR, CDR2 FQNEAQ (reference sequence).

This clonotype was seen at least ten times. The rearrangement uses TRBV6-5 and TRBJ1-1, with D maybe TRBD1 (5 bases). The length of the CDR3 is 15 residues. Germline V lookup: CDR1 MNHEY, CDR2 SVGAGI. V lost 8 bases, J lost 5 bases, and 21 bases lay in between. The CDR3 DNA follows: TGTGCCAGCCAATTTTCAGGGTCCGCCAAGACTGAAGCTTTCTTT. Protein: CASQFSGSAKTEAFF.

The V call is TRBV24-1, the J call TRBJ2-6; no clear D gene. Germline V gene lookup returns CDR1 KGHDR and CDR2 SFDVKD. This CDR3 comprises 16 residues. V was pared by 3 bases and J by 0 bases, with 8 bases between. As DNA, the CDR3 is TGTGCCACCAGTGATGCTGTCTCCTCTGGGGCCAACGTCCTGACTTTC. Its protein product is CATSDAVSSGANVLTF.

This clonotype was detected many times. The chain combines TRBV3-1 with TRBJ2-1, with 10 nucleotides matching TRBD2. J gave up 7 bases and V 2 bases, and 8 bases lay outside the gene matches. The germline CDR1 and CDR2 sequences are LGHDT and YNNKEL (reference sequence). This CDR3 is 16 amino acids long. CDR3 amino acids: CASSQYASGRSNEQFF. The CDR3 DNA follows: TGTGCCAGCAGCCAATACGCTAGCGGGAGAAGTAATGAGCAGTTCTTC.

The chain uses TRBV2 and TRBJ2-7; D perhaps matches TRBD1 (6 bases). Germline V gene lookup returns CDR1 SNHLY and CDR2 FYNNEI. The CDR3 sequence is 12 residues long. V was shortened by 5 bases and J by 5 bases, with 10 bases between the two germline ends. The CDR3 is CASSTGFHEQYF. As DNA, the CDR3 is TGTGCCAGCAGTACAGGGTTCCACGAGCAGTACTTC.

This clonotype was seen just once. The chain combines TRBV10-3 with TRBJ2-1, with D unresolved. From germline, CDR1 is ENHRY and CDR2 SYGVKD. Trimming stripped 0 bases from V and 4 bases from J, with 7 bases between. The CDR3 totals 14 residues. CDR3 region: CAISESTEYNEQFF. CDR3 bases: TGTGCCATCAGTGAGTCGACGGAGTACAATGAGCAGTTCTTC.

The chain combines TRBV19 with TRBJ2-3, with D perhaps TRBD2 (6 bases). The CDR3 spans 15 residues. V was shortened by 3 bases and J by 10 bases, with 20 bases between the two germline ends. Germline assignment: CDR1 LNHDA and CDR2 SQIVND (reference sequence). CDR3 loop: CASSIAPGLGGSQYF. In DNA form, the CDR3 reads TGTGCCAGTAGTATCGCACCGGGACTGGGAGGATCGCAGTATTTT. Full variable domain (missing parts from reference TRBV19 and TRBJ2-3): DGGITQSPKYLFRKEGQNVTLSCEQNLNHDAMYWYRQDPGQGLRLIYYSQIVNDFQKGDIAEGYSVSREKKESFPLTVTSAQKNPTAFYLCASSIAPGLGGSQYFGPGTRLTVL.

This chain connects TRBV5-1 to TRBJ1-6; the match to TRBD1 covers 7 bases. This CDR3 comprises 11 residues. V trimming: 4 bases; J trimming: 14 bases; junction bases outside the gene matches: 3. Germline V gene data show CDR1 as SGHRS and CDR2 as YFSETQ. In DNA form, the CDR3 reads TGCGCCAGCAGCACCGGGACAGCCCTCCACTTT. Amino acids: CASSTGTALHF.

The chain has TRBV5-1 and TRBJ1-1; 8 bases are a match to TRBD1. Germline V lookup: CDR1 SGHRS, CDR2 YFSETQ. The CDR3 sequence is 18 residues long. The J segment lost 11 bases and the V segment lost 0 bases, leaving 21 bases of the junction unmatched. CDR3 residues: CASSLAGTGQGNGFVAFF. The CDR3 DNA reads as TGCGCCAGCAGCTTGGCCGGGACCGGACAGGGCAACGGTTTTGTGGCTTTCTTT.

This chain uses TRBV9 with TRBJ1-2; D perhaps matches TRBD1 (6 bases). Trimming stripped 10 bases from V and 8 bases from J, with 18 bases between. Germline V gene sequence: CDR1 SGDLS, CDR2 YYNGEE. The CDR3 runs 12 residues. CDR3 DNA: TGTGCCGGCTCACCAGCAGGGGTAGGCTACACCTTC. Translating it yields CAGSPAGVGYTF.

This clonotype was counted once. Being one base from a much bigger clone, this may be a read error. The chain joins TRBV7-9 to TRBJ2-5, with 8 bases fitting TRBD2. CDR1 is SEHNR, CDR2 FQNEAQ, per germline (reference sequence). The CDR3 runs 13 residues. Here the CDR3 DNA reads TGTGCCAGCACTACTAGCGGACAAGAGACCCAGTGCTTC. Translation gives CASTTSGQETQCF. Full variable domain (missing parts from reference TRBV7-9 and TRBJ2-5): DTGVSQNPRHKITKRGQNVTFRCDPISEHNRLYWYRQTLGQGPEFLTYFQNEAQLEKSRLLSDRFSAERPKGSFSTLEIQRTEQGDSAMYLCASTTSGQETQCFGPGTRLLVL.

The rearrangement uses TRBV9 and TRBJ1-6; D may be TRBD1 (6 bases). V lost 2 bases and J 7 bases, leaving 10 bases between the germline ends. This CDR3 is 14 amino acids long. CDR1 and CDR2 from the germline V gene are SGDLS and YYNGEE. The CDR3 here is CASSVGQGNSPLHF. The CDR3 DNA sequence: TGTGCCAGCAGCGTCGGGCAGGGGAATTCACCCCTCCACTTT. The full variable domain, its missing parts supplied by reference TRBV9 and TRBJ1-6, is DSGVTQTPKHLITATGQRVTLRCSPRSGDLSVYWYQQSLDQGLQFLIQYYNGEERAKGNILERFSAQQFPDLHSELNLSSLELGDSALYFCASSVGQGNSPLHFGNGTRLTVT.

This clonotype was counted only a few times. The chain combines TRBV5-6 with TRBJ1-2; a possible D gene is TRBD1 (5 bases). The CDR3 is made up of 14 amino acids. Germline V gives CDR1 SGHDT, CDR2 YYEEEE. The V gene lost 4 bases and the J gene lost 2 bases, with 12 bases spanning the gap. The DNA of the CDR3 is TGTGCCAGCAGCACCTGGGACGGCAACTATGGCTACACCTTC. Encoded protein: CASSTWDGNYGYTF.

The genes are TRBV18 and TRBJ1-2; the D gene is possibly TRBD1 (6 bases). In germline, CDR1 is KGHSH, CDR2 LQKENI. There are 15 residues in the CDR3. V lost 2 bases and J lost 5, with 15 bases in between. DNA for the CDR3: TGTGCCAGCTCACCAACCGGGGGGGGGCCTTATGGCTACACCTTC. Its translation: CASSPTGGGPYGYTF.

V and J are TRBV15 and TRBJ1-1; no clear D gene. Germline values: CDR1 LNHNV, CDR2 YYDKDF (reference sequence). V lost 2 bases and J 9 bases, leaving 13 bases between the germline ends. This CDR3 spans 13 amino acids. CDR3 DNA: TGTGCCACCAGCAGAAATCAAGTGGAAAAAGCTTTCTTT. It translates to CATSRNQVEKAFF.

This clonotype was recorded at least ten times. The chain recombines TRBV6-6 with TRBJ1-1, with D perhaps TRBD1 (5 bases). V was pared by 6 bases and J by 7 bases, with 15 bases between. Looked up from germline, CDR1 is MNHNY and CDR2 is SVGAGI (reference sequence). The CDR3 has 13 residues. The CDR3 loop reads CASRASGSIEAFF. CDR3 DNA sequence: TGTGCCAGCAGAGCCTCAGGGAGTATTGAAGCTTTCTTT.

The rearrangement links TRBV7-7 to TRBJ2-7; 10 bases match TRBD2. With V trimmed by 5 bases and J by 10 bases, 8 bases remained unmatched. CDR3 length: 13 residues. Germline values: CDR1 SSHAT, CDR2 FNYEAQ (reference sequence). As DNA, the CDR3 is TGTGCCAGCAGCCCAGAGACTAGCGGGTCCCAGTACTTC. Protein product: CASSPETSGSQYF.

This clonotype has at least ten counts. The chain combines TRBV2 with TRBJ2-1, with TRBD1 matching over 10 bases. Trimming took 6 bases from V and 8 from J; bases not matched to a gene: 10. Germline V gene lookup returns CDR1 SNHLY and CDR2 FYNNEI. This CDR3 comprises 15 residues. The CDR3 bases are TGTGCCAGCAGGCCGGGACAGGGGAGGTACGATGAGCAGTTCTTC. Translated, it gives CASRPGQGRYDEQFF.